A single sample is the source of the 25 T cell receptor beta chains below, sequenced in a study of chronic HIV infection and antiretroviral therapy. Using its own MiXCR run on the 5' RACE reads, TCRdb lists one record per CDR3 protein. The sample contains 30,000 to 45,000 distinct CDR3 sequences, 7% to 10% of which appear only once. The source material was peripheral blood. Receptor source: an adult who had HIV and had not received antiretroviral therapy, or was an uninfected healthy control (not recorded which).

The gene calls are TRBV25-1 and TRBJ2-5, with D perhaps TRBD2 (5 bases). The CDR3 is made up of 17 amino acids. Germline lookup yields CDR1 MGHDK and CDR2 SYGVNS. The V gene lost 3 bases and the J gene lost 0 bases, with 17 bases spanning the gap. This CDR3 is CASSDGRTGGNQETQYF. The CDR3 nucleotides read TGTGCCAGCAGTGATGGAAGGACTGGAGGAAACCAAGAGACCCAGTACTTC.

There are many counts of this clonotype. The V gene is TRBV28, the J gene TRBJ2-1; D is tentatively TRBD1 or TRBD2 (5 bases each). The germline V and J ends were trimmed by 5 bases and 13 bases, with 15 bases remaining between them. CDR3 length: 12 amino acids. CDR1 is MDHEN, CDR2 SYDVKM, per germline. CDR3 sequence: CASSAGTQSQFF. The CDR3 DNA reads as TGTGCCAGCAGTGCCGGGACCCAGAGCCAGTTCTTC.

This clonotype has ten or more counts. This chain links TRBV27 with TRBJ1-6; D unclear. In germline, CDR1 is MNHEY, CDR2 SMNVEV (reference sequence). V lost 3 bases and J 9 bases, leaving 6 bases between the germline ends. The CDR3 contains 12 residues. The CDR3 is CASSFIGSPLHF. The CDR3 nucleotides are TGTGCCAGCAGTTTTATAGGTTCACCCCTCCACTTT.

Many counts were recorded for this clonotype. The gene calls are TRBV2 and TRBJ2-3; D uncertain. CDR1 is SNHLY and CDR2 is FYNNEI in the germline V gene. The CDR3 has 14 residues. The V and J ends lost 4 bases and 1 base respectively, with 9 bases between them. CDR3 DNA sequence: TGTGCCAGCAGTGGTAATTTTGGCACAGATACGCAGTATTTT. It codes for CASSGNFGTDTQYF.

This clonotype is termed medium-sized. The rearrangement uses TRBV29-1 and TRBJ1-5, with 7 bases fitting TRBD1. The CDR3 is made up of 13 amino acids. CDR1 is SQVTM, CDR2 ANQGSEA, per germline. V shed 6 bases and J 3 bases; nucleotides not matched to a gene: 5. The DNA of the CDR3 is TGCAGCGTATGGGACAGCGTCAATCAGCCCCAGCATTTT. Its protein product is CSVWDSVNQPQHF.

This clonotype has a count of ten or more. CDR3 protein: CASSPGLAGGNYEQYF. The CDR3, as DNA: TGTGCCAGCAGCCCCGGACTAGCGGGAGGCAACTACGAGCAGTACTTC. The V gene is TRBV5-4, the J gene TRBJ2-7; TRBD2 matches at 14 bases. CDR1 is SGHNT, CDR2 YYREEE, per germline (reference sequence). This CDR3 spans 16 amino acids. Unmatched junction bases numbered 6, after V lost 4 bases and J lost 3 bases.

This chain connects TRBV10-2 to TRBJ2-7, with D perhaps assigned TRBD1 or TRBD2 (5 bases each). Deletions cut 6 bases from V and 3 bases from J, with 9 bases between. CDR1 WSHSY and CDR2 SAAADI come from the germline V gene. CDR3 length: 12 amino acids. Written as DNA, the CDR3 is TGCGCCAGCAGGGGGACGTTCTACGAGCAGTACTTC. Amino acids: CASRGTFYEQYF.

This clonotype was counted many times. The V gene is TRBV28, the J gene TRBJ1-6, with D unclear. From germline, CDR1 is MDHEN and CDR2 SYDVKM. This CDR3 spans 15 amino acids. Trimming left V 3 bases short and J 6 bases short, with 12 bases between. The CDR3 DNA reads TGTGCCAGCAGTTTTACGGCGGGCCCTAATTCACCCCTCCACTTT. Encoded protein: CASSFTAGPNSPLHF.

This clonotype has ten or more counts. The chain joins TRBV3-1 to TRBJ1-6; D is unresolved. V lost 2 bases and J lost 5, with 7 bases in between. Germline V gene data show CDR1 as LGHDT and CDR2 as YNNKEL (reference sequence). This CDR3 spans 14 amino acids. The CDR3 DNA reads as TGTGCCAGCAGCCAAAGAAAAGATAATTCACCCCTCCACTTT. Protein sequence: CASSQRKDNSPLHF.

The CDR3 region is CASSFDSYNEQFF. Here the CDR3 DNA reads TGCGCCAGCAGCTTCGATAGCTACAATGAGCAGTTCTTC. The chain is built from TRBV5-1 and TRBJ2-1; D is undetermined. In germline, CDR1 is SGHRS, CDR2 YFSETQ. Trimming took off 2 bases at V and 3 bases at J, with 6 bases between the two ends. The CDR3 contains 13 residues.

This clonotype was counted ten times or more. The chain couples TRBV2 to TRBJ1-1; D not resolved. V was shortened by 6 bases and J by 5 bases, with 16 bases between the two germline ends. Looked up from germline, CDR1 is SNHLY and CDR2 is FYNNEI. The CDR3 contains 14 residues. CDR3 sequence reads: CASRPFGLGTEAFF. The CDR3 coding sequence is TGTGCCAGCAGGCCCTTCGGGTTGGGGACTGAAGCTTTCTTT.

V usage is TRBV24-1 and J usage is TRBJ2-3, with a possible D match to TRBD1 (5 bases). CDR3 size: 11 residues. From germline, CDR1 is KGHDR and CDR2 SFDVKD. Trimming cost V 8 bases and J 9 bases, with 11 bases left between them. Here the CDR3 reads CATTPSGTQYF. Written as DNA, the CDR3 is TGTGCCACCACTCCCTCAGGGACGCAGTATTTT.

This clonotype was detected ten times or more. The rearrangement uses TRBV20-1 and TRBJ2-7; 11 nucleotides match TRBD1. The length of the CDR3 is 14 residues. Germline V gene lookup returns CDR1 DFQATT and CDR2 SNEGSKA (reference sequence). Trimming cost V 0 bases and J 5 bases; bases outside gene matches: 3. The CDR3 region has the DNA TGCAGTGCTAGAGACGGGACAGGGGGGAACGAGCAGTACTTC. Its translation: CSARDGTGGNEQYF.

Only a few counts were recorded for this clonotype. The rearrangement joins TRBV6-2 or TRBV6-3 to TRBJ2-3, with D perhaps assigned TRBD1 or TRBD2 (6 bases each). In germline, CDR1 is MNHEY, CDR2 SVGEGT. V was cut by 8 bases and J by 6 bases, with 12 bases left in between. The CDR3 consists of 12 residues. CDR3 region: CASRRGVDTQYF. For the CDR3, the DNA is TGTGCCAGCCGAAGGGGGGTCGATACGCAGTATTTT.

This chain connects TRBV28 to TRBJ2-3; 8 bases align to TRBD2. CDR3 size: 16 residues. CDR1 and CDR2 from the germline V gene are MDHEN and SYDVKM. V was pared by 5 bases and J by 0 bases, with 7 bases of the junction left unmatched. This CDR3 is CASSPPLAGSTDTQYF. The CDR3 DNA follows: TGTGCCAGCAGTCCCCCCTTAGCGGGAAGCACAGATACGCAGTATTTT.

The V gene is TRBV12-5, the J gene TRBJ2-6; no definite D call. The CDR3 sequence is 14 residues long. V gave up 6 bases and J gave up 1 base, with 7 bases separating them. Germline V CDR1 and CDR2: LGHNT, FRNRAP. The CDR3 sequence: CASGALSGANVLTF. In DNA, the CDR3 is TGTGCTAGTGGGGCACTTTCTGGGGCCAACGTCCTGACTTTC.

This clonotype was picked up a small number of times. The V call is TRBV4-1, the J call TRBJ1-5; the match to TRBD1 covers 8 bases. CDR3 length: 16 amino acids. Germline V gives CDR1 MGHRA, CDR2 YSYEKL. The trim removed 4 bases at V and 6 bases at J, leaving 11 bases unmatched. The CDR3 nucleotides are TGCGCCAGCAGCCCCGACAGGGGAGCGTTGAGTCAGCCCCAGCATTTT. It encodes CASSPDRGALSQPQHF.

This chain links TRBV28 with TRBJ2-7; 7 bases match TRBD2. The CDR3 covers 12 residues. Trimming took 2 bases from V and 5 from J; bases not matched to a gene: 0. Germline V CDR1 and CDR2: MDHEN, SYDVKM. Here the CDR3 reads CASSLAGDEQYF. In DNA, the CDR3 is TGTGCCAGCAGTTTAGCGGGAGACGAGCAGTACTTC. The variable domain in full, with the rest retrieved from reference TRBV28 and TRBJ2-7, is DVKVTQSSRYLVKRTGEKVFLECVQDMDHENMFWYRQDPGLGLRLIYFSYDVKMKEKGDIPEGYSVSREKKERFSLILESASTNQTSMYLCASSLAGDEQYFGPGTRLTVT.

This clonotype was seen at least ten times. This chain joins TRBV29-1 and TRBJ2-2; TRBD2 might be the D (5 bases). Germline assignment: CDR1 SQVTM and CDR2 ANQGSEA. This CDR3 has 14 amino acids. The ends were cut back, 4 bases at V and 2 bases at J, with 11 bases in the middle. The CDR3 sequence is CSVGGLGNTGELFF. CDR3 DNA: TGCAGCGTTGGAGGACTGGGCAACACCGGGGAGCTGTTTTTT.

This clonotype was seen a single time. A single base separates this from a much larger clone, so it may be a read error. The CDR3 sequence: CASSFGASGGEQFF. In DNA, the CDR3 is TGTGCCAGCAGCTTCGGGGCTAGCGGAGGTGAGCAGTTCTTC. The V gene is TRBV7-3, the J gene TRBJ2-1, with 7 positions matching TRBD2. V was pared by 3 bases and J by 9 bases, with 8 bases of the junction left unmatched. There are 14 residues in the CDR3. Germline loops: CDR1 SGHTA, CDR2 FQGTGA. Full variable domain (missing parts from reference TRBV7-3 and TRBJ2-1): GAGVSQTPSNKVTEKGKYVELRCDPISGHTALYWYRQSLGQGPEFLIYFQGTGAADDSGLPNDRFFAVRPEGSVSTLKIQRTERGDSAVYLCASSFGASGGEQFFGPGTRLTVL.

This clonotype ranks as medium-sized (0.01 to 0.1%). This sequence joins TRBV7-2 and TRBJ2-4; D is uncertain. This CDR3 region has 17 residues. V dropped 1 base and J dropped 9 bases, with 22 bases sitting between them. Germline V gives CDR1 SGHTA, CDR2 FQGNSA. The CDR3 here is CASSLEGVARPGRIQYF. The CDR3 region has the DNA TGTGCCAGCAGCTTAGAAGGCGTAGCCAGACCCGGGCGCATTCAGTACTTC.

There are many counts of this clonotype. CDR3 sequence: CASSLWAGGSIHEQYF. The CDR3 DNA follows: TGTGCCAGCAGTTTATGGGCCGGGGGATCAATCCACGAGCAGTACTTC. The chain recombines TRBV12-3 or TRBV12-4 with TRBJ2-7; perhaps TRBD2 as D (6 bases). Trimming took 2 bases from V and 5 from J, leaving 19 bases between them. The CDR3 is 16 amino acids.

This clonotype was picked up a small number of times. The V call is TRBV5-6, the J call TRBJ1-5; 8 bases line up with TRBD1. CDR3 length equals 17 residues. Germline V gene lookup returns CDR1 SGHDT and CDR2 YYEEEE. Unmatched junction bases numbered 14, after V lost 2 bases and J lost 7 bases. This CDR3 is CASSFTGTGIQGQPQHF. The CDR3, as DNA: TGTGCCAGCAGCTTCACCGGGACAGGAATCCAAGGGCAGCCCCAGCATTTT.

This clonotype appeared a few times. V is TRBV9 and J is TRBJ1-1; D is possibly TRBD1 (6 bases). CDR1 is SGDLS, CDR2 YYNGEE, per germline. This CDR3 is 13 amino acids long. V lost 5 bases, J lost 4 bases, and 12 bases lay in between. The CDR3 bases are TGTGCCAGCAGGGACAGCGGAGGCACTGAAGCTTTCTTT. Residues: CASRDSGGTEAFF.

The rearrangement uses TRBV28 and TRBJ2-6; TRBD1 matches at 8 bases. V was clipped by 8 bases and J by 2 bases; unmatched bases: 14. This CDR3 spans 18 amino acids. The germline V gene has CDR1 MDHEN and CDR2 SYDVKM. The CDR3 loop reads CASWGRQGALAGANVLTF. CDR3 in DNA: TGTGCCAGCTGGGGACGGCAGGGGGCTTTGGCTGGGGCCAACGTCCTGACTTTC.